This TCR delta chain was observed in a study of γδ T cells in repeated Plasmodium falciparum infection (dated by TCRdb to the early 2020s). For the study in its entirety: Malian children exposed to intense seasonal malaria transmission were enrolled in the natural-infection arm and compared with Australian children matched for age and gender. Several malaria-naive U.S. adults underwent four controlled human malaria infections by bites from P. falciparum NF54-infected Anopheles stephensi mosquitoes over around 590 days. Samples were collected from controlled-infection subjects at baseline, immediately before selected infections, and 21 days after each infection. Malian gammadelta TCR repertoires were analysed cross-sectionally during no-transmission periods and longitudinally across acute febrile malaria episodes. The study examined how repeated Plasmodium falciparum infection shapes the human gammadelta T cell repertoire, using natural infection in Mali and controlled human malaria infection. General findings and caveats noted by the study authors: Generalizability was limited because the Malian cohort was drawn from a small rural village of predominantly one ethnic group. Compared with the repertoires of Australian children, the Vdelta2-negative gammadelta TCR repertoires of Malian children appeared more clonally expanded, less diverse and less shared. Vgamma9/Vdelta2+ TCR repertoires showed a highly stable polyclonal repertoire over time and infection, with many inter-individual overlapping TCRgamma sequences. Because the controlled-infection cohort was small, analysis of inter-individual variability in gammadelta T cell responses was limited. Repeated controlled infections appeared to drive waves of new clonotype selection in Vdelta2-negative, largely Vdelta1+, gammadelta TCR repertoires.

Vgamma9/Vdelta2+ and Vdelta2-negative gammadelta T cell populations were flow-sorted from peripheral blood mononuclear cells for bulk TCR repertoire analysis. Preparation of the library involved multiplex PCR. The sequencing machine was an Illumina MiSeq. Both TCR gamma (TRG) and TCR delta (TRD) chains were sequenced from each sorted gammadelta T cell sample. Regarding the original processing steps: Clonotype tree plots, accumulated frequency of the top 20 clonotypes, diversity index (DI) and D75 metrics were included in the repertoire analyses. TCRdb reprocessed the public data with the CATT caller; entries with the same nucleotide sequence were combined afterwards. The V and J calls and clone size come from TCRdb's table, not from the authors' own analysis. This sample lists about 48,000 delta-chain clones; roughly 1.6% were detected once. The top ten hold 8.6% of the sample. This clone has only a few counts. It has no known antigen specificity. A far more abundant clone sits one base away, making this likely a read error. Other DNA sequences from this sample encode an identical CDR3 as well.

Including cysteine and phenylalanine, the CDR3 has 18 amino acids. Here the CDR3 DNA is all that survives: 54 bases in frame from base 1. CDR1 TSWWSYY and CDR2 QGS are derived from the germline V gene. The receptor was isolated from a pool of human donors (malaria-infected and uninfected, not separated). Here the chain combines TRDV1 and TRDJ1; the junction holds 7 bases that match TRDD3. TCRdb lists no J gene, so it was determined here by aligning the DNA to germline. The sequencing sample was made of gamma-delta T cells from blood. In nucleotides, the sequence is TGTGCTCTTGGGGAACCTTTTGGGGGACAAACATACACCGACAAACTCATCTTT. Translation gives CALGEPFGGQTYTDKLIF.